The 29 T cell receptor beta chains below come from one sample, sequenced in a study of spatial heterogeneity in lung cancer. Each CDR3 protein is one row after TCRdb ran MiXCR on the 5' RACE reads. The table shows 25,000 to 35,000 distinct CDR3 sequences, with roughly 5.4% occurring only once. Time point here: blood at routine non-recurrence follow-up after resection. The sequencing here drew on PBMCs, taken at follow-up. Every receptor here comes from a female donor with early-stage non-small cell lung cancer.

This clonotype was found many times. The chain joins TRBV28 to TRBJ2-7, with 7 positions matching TRBD1. Losses at the gene ends were 4 bases for V and 2 bases for J; bases not matched to a gene: 5. The CDR3 spans 14 residues. Germline-derived CDR1 and CDR2 are MDHEN and SYDVKM. The CDR3 sequence: CASSSLQGTYEQYF. DNA of the CDR3: TGTGCCAGCAGTTCGCTACAGGGGACCTACGAGCAGTACTTC.

This clonotype was counted ten times or more. J is TRBJ2-7 and V is TRBV12-5, with 7 nucleotides matching TRBD1. The J segment lost 3 bases and the V segment lost 6 bases, leaving 8 bases of the junction unmatched. Germline CDR1 is LGHNT and CDR2 is FRNRAP. The CDR3 covers 14 residues. The CDR3 loop is CASGLTGSYYEQYF. CDR3 DNA: TGTGCTAGTGGGCTGACAGGGTCGTACTACGAGCAGTACTTC.

This clonotype was recorded at least ten times. The chain links TRBV4-3 to TRBJ2-1, with D tentatively TRBD2 (7 bases). The CDR3 consists of 15 residues. Trimming removed 3 bases at V and 9 bases at J, with 18 bases between. Germline assignment: CDR1 LGHNA and CDR2 YSLEER. CDR3 coding DNA: TGCGCCAGCAGCCAGACTTCCTTGGGAGGGGGTGAGCAGTTCTTC. Translating it yields CASSQTSLGGGEQFF.

This chain links TRBV27 with TRBJ1-6; D unclear. This CDR3 spans 13 amino acids. In germline, CDR1 is MNHEY, CDR2 SMNVEV (reference sequence). The V end lost 2 bases, the J end lost 9 bases, and 8 bases lay between the germline ends. For the CDR3, the DNA is TGTGCCAGCAGTTTAAGTAGCGGTTCACCCCTCCACTTT. It encodes CASSLSSGSPLHF.

This clonotype has ten or more counts. The chain combines TRBV7-8 with TRBJ1-6; no reliable D call. The germline V gene encodes CDR1 SGHVS and CDR2 FQNEAQ. There are 14 residues in the CDR3. V was clipped by 4 bases and J by 10 bases, with 14 bases between them. CDR3 in DNA: TGTGCCAGCAGCTCGCTTCTAGAGAGGTCACCCCTCCACTTT. This translates into CASSSLLERSPLHF.

This clonotype was recorded at least ten times. This rearrangement joins TRBV27 to TRBJ2-5; D is uncertain. Between the trimmed V and J ends, which lost 8 bases and 1 base, there was a span of 14 bases. The CDR3 runs 14 residues. CDR1 and CDR2 from the germline V gene are MNHEY and SMNVEV (reference sequence). CDR3 sequence reads: CASAVLGVQETQYF. CDR3 nucleotide sequence: TGTGCCAGCGCAGTATTGGGTGTCCAAGAGACCCAGTACTTC.

Ten or more counts support this clonotype. The CDR3 here is CASSPVGARGGETQYF. The DNA of the CDR3 is TGTGCCAGCAGTCCTGTCGGTGCGCGGGGGGGAGAGACCCAGTACTTC. The chain has TRBV12-3 or TRBV12-4 and TRBJ2-5, with 9 bases fitting TRBD2. V shed 5 bases, J shed 4 bases, and the junction held 11 bases outside the gene matches. CDR3 length: 16 amino acids.

Many counts were recorded for this clonotype. V and J are TRBV5-6 and TRBJ2-1; D might be TRBD2 (5 bases). CDR1 and CDR2 (germline): SGHDT, YYEEEE. Deletions cut 5 bases from V and 0 bases from J, with 15 bases between. The CDR3 is 16 amino acids. The CDR3 is CASSTSGVSSYNEQFF. In DNA form, the CDR3 reads TGTGCCAGCAGTACATCCGGGGTCAGCTCCTACAATGAGCAGTTCTTC.

This clonotype was seen only a few times. This chain connects TRBV6-5 to TRBJ2-1; the D gene could be TRBD1 or TRBD2 (5 bases each). V lost 3 bases and J lost 5, with 11 bases in between. The CDR3 has 14 amino acids. Germline V CDR1 and CDR2: MNHEY, SVGAGI. CDR3 DNA sequence: TGTGCCAGCAGTTATGAGGGGTTGAACAATGAGCAGTTCTTC. Translated: CASSYEGLNNEQFF.

The table lists this clonotype with many counts. V gene TRBV20-1 combines with J gene TRBJ1-4; TRBD1 is a possible D gene (6 bases). Per germline, CDR1 DFQATT and CDR2 SNEGSKA (reference sequence). CDR3 length equals 14 residues. The ends were cut back, 0 bases at V and 8 bases at J, with 13 bases in the middle. The CDR3 sequence is CSARDYRANEKLFF. The CDR3 DNA follows: TGCAGTGCTAGAGACTACAGGGCGAACGAAAAACTGTTTTTT.

The sample holds many counts of this clonotype. V is TRBV5-1 and J is TRBJ1-1; D is unresolved. Germline CDR1 reads SGHRS; CDR2 reads YFSETQ. V was shortened by 0 bases and J by 0 bases, with 9 bases between the two germline ends. The CDR3 is made up of 15 amino acids. CDR3 coding DNA: TGCGCCAGCAGCTTGGATGGAGTCATGAACACTGAAGCTTTCTTT. It translates to CASSLDGVMNTEAFF.

This clonotype has ten or more counts. The rearrangement uses TRBV11-2 and TRBJ2-3, with unresolved D. Trimming took off 3 bases at V and 4 bases at J, with 2 bases between the two ends. CDR1 and CDR2 (germline): SGHAT, FQNNGV. The CDR3 consists of 11 residues. As DNA, the CDR3 is TGTGCCAGCAGCTTCTCAGATACGCAGTATTTT. Encoded protein: CASSFSDTQYF.

The gene calls are TRBV28 and TRBJ1-5; D call uncertain. Trimming cost V 7 bases and J 4 bases, with 11 bases left between them. The length of the CDR3 is 13 residues. CDR1 is MDHEN and CDR2 is SYDVKM in the germline V gene. The CDR3 spells CASIDARNQPQHF. CDR3 sequence (DNA): TGTGCCAGCATTGACGCTAGAAATCAGCCCCAGCATTTT.

This clonotype was counted many times. This chain connects TRBV6-2 or TRBV6-3 to TRBJ2-5; 7 nucleotides match TRBD1. This CDR3 has 15 amino acids. V lost 4 bases and J lost 4; bases outside the gene matches: 9. Per the germline V gene, CDR1 is MNHEY and CDR2 is SVGEGT. CDR3 sequence reads: CASSSRTGGRETQYF. CDR3 coding DNA: TGTGCCAGCAGTTCGAGGACAGGCGGTAGAGAGACCCAGTACTTC.

In its sample, this clonotype was seen many times. This chain joins TRBV20-1 and TRBJ1-5, with 7 positions matching TRBD1. CDR1 is DFQATT and CDR2 is SNEGSKA in the germline V gene (reference sequence). The CDR3 loop spans 13 amino acids. V was clipped by 3 bases and J by 3 bases; unmatched bases: 2. The CDR3 sequence: CSARTGPNQPQHF. CDR3 DNA sequence: TGCAGTGCTAGGACAGGGCCCAATCAGCCCCAGCATTTT.

This clonotype was picked up many times. The V gene is TRBV28, the J gene TRBJ1-5; no firm D call. This CDR3 has 16 amino acids. Deletions cut 3 bases from V and 3 bases from J, with 15 bases between. CDR1 is MDHEN, CDR2 SYDVKM, per germline. The CDR3 bases are TGTGCCAGCAGTTTCCTTTCGAGGCTTTCCAATCAGCCCCAGCATTTT. It translates to CASSFLSRLSNQPQHF.

The sample holds many counts of this clonotype. The chain couples TRBV7-2 to TRBJ1-5; D gene ambiguous. The CDR3 covers 13 residues. CDR1 SGHTA and CDR2 FQGNSA come from the germline V gene. Trimming shortened V by 4 bases and J by 1 base, and 5 bases separated the two germline ends. The CDR3 here is CASSSRSNQPQHF. The DNA of the CDR3 is TGTGCCAGCAGCTCCAGAAGCAATCAGCCCCAGCATTTT. The full variable domain, in which reference TRBV7-2 and TRBJ1-5 provide the parts outside the CDR3, is GAGVSQSPSNKVTEKGKDVELRCDPISGHTALYWYRQSLGQGLEFLIYFQGNSAPDKSGLPSDRFSAERTGGSVSTLTIQRTQQEDSAVYLCASSSRSNQPQHFGDGTRLSIL.

This clonotype was detected many times. The J gene is TRBJ2-1, the V gene TRBV7-9; 10 bases agree with TRBD2. The CDR3 is 17 residues long. V dropped 5 bases and J dropped 6; count of bases not matched to a gene: 13. The germline V gene has CDR1 SEHNR and CDR2 FQNEAQ (reference sequence). The CDR3 spells CASSPKTLAGKSNEQFF. CDR3 in DNA: TGTGCCAGCAGCCCAAAAACACTAGCGGGGAAAAGCAATGAGCAGTTCTTC.

This clonotype was picked up a small number of times. V is TRBV6-2 or TRBV6-3 and J is TRBJ1-1; 10 positions match TRBD1. Germline V gene lookup returns CDR1 MNHEY and CDR2 SVGEGT. This CDR3 has 15 amino acids. The junction had 7 bases not matched to a gene; V was cut back by 5 bases and J by 4 bases. CDR3 DNA: TGTGCCAGCAGTCCTTGGACAGGGGGGAGCACTGAAGCTTTCTTT. Protein sequence: CASSPWTGGSTEAFF.

This clonotype was seen repeatedly, ten times or more. The chain carries TRBV29-1 and TRBJ2-1, with 8 bases aligning to TRBD1. Germline CDR1 and CDR2: SQVTM and ANQGSEA. The CDR3 is 14 amino acids. J was trimmed by 0 bases and V by 7 bases; bases with no gene match: 5. CDR3 loop: CSGEDRGSYNEQFF. The CDR3 bases are TGCAGCGGCGAAGACAGGGGCTCCTACAATGAGCAGTTCTTC.

This clonotype came up many times. The rearrangement joins TRBV27 to TRBJ1-1, with 7 bases identical to TRBD1. Germline V gene sequence: CDR1 MNHEY, CDR2 SMNVEV (reference sequence). Trimming took 6 bases from V and 4 from J; bases not matched to a gene: 8. This CDR3 spans 14 amino acids. The CDR3 DNA reads TGTGCCAGCAGCGCAGGGGGTGAAAGCACTGAAGCTTTCTTT. It codes for CASSAGGESTEAFF.

This clonotype came up many times. The chain links TRBV20-1 to TRBJ1-2, with a tentative D call TRBD1 (5 bases). The ends were cut back, 2 bases at V and 5 bases at J, with 9 bases in the middle. Germline V gene lookup returns CDR1 DFQATT and CDR2 SNEGSKA (reference sequence). The CDR3 is 12 residues long. The CDR3 here is CSARKGSYGYTF. The CDR3 bases are TGCAGTGCTAGAAAGGGGAGTTATGGCTACACCTTC.

This clonotype occurred many times. The chain employs TRBV9 and TRBJ1-5; 7 nucleotides match TRBD1. J gave up 4 bases and V 6 bases, and 7 bases lay outside the gene matches. The CDR3 runs to 14 residues. CDR1 SGDLS and CDR2 YYNGEE come from the germline V gene. CDR3 sequence (DNA): TGTGCCAGCAACCAGGGGGTGATTAATCAGCCCCAGCATTTT. Amino acids: CASNQGVINQPQHF.

This clonotype was counted ten times or more. As DNA, the CDR3 is TGCGCCAGCAGCTTGGCCACCGACACAGATACGCAGTATTTT. Its protein product is CASSLATDTDTQYF. This chain uses TRBV5-1 with TRBJ2-3; D remains unclear. V lost 0 bases and J lost 2, with 7 bases in between. CDR1 is SGHRS, CDR2 YFSETQ, per germline. This CDR3 region has 14 residues.

V is TRBV3-1 and J is TRBJ2-3; D unresolved. The CDR3 spans 14 residues. CDR1 and CDR2 from the germline V gene are LGHDT and YNNKEL (reference sequence). V dropped 1 base and J dropped 0 bases, with 5 bases sitting between them. Here the CDR3 DNA reads TGTGCCAGCAGCCAAGGACGGAGCACAGATACGCAGTATTTT. Translated: CASSQGRSTDTQYF.

This clonotype was recorded many times. This chain connects TRBV27 to TRBJ2-6; D unclear. The ends were cut back, 2 bases at V and 0 bases at J, with 8 bases in the middle. The CDR3 contains 16 residues. Germline V gene data show CDR1 as MNHEY and CDR2 as SMNVEV (reference sequence). The CDR3 DNA sequence: TGTGCCAGCAGTTTAATCGTCGGCTCTGGGGCCAACGTCCTGACTTTC. It is translated as CASSLIVGSGANVLTF. The entire variable domain, with the rest obtained from reference TRBV27 and TRBJ2-6, is as follows: EAQVTQNPRYLITVTGKKLTVTCSQNMNHEYMSWYRQDPGLGLRQIYYSMNVEVTDKGDVPEGYKVSRKEKRNFPLILESPSPNQTSLYFCASSLIVGSGANVLTFGAGSRLTVL.

This clonotype was counted at least ten times. This chain connects TRBV28 to TRBJ2-1, with 16 bases aligning to TRBD2. J lost 8 bases, V lost 7 bases, and 17 bases had no gene match. CDR1 MDHEN and CDR2 SYDVKM come from the germline V gene. The length of the CDR3 is 19 residues. CDR3 in amino acids: CASTGTGGLAGGPEDEQFF. CDR3 coding DNA: TGTGCCAGCACCGGGACAGGGGGACTAGCGGGAGGGCCTGAGGATGAGCAGTTCTTC. The full variable domain, in which reference TRBV28 and TRBJ2-1 provide the parts outside the CDR3, is DVKVTQSSRYLVKRTGEKVFLECVQDMDHENMFWYRQDPGLGLRLIYFSYDVKMKEKGDIPEGYSVSREKKERFSLILESASTNQTSMYLCASTGTGGLAGGPEDEQFFGPGTRLTVL.

This clonotype was detected many times. The rearrangement uses TRBV7-9 and TRBJ2-4; perhaps TRBD2 as D (6 bases). The CDR3 totals 16 residues. The germline V gene has CDR1 SEHNR and CDR2 FQNEAQ (reference sequence). With 2 bases removed from V and 0 bases from J, the gap between germline ends came to 11 bases. The CDR3 sequence is CASSLSWDLAKNIQYF. CDR3 nucleotides: TGTGCCAGCAGCTTATCTTGGGACTTAGCCAAAAACATTCAGTACTTC.

This clonotype has a count of ten or more. The rearrangement links TRBV19 to TRBJ2-6, with D hard to call. V shed 3 bases and J shed 0 bases, with 12 bases lying between them. The germline V gene encodes CDR1 LNHDA and CDR2 SQIVND (reference sequence). The CDR3 loop spans 17 amino acids. In DNA, the CDR3 is TGTGCCAGTAGTATCCAGCACACGACCTCTGGGGCCAACGTCCTGACTTTC. Residues: CASSIQHTTSGANVLTF.